The 17 T cell receptor beta chains below come from one sample, sequenced in a study of T cells in Graves' hyperthyroidism and ophthalmopathy. Regions amplified from RNA transcripts were the TCR beta CDR3 regions. With the HTBI primer set, the TCR CDR3 went through a first round of RT-PCR. MiXCR was run by TCRdb on the multiplex PCR reads, yielding one entry per CDR3 protein. There are roughly 520,000 distinct CDR3 sequences in the sample; roughly a quarter occur only once, and about 11% lies in the top ten. The specimen was blood. These receptors were obtained from a woman in her 30s with Graves' ophthalmopathy.

At least ten counts were recorded for this clonotype. The chain carries TRBV28 and TRBJ1-1; tentative D call: TRBD1 (5 bases). Germline V gene lookup returns CDR1 MDHEN and CDR2 SYDVKM. The CDR3 extends over 15 amino acids. Trimming stripped 2 bases from V and 5 bases from J, with 15 bases between. In nucleotides, the CDR3 is TGTGCCAGCAGTTTACCCGGGGCTCGTGGGACTGAAGCTTTCTTT. Translated: CASSLPGARGTEAFF.

This clonotype was seen repeatedly, ten times or more. This chain uses TRBV5-1 with TRBJ2-6; D is perhaps TRBD1 (7 bases). Germline lookup yields CDR1 SGHRS and CDR2 YFSETQ. Deletions cut 4 bases from V and 0 bases from J, with 14 bases between. This CDR3 region has 17 residues. The CDR3 spells CASSRAGQISGANVLTF. CDR3 bases: TGCGCCAGCAGCCGCGCGGGACAGATCTCTGGGGCCAACGTCCTGACTTTC.

Turning to this clonotype: One junction end does not reproduce the germline sequence, and a read error may be involved. The chain combines TRBV18 with TRBJ2-5, with D possibly being TRBD2 (5 bases). The CDR3 covers 12 residues. The V gene's germline CDR1 is KGHSH and CDR2 LQKENI. The CDR3 bases are TGTGCCAGCCCACCACCGGGGGAGACCCAGTACTTC. Protein: CASPPPGETQYF.

This clonotype was counted ten times or more. The chain recombines TRBV20-1 with TRBJ2-5; D unclear. The CDR3 length is 11 residues. CDR1 is DFQATT, CDR2 SNEGSKA, per germline (reference sequence). V lost 6 bases and J 2 bases, leaving 7 bases between the germline ends. In nucleotides, the CDR3 is TGCAGTGCCACGGATCAAGAGACCCAGTACTTC. It is translated as CSATDQETQYF.

The chain carries TRBV29-1 and TRBJ2-7, with D maybe TRBD2 (7 bases). The CDR3 totals 12 residues. Per germline, CDR1 SQVTM and CDR2 ANQGSEA. The V end was cut by 2 bases, the J end by 10 bases, with 15 bases between. In nucleotides, the CDR3 is TGCAGCGTTGAACCTCCGGGGGGCAACCAGTACTTC. Amino acids: CSVEPPGGNQYF.

The chain recombines TRBV6-2 or TRBV6-3 with TRBJ2-5; no reliable D call. V gave up 5 bases and J gave up 5 bases, with 12 bases separating them. The CDR3 has 13 residues. Germline loops: CDR1 MNHEY, CDR2 SVGEGT. CDR3 in amino acids: CASSPALGETQYF. CDR3 nucleotides: TGTGCCAGCAGTCCCGCCCTGGGGGAGACCCAGTACTTC.

Remarks on this clonotype: The junction differs from germline at one of its ends, possibly a read error. This sequence joins TRBV11-1 and TRBJ1-1, with a possible D match to TRBD1 (6 bases). CDR1 and CDR2 from the germline V gene are SGHAT and FQDESV (reference sequence). The CDR3 is 14 amino acids. CDR3 loop: CACSDADRLFEAFF. In DNA, the CDR3 is TGTGCCTGCAGCGATGCGGACAGATTATTTGAAGCTTTCTTT.

Points on this clonotype: One end of the junction is discordant with germline, which a read error may explain. CDR3 coding DNA: TGTGCCAGCAGCTCGGGGTCTGGCAGGGCAAATTCACCCCTCTACTTT. Its protein product is CASSSGSGRANSPLYF. This chain connects TRBV5-6 to TRBJ1-6; perhaps TRBD1 as D (5 bases). There are 16 residues in the CDR3. Germline V gives CDR1 SGHDT, CDR2 YYEEEE.

This clonotype came up a few times. This chain connects TRBV4-1 to TRBJ2-5; tentatively, D is TRBD1 (7 bases). The germline gives CDR1 MGHRA, CDR2 YSYEKL. The CDR3 length is 15 residues. The V end was cut by 6 bases, the J end by 1 base, with 15 bases between. DNA of the CDR3: TGCGCCAGCAGGGACAGGATGGGGGGCCAAGAGACCCAGTACTTC. This sequence encodes CASRDRMGGQETQYF.

The table lists this clonotype with many counts. The genes are TRBV9 and TRBJ2-7, with D hard to call. Germline V lookup: CDR1 SGDLS, CDR2 YYNGEE. There are 13 residues in the CDR3. The germline V and J ends were trimmed by 0 bases and 2 bases, with 6 bases remaining between them. The CDR3 nucleotides are TGTGCCAGCAGCGTAGGGCCGACCTACGAGCAGTACTTC. Translation gives CASSVGPTYEQYF.

A few counts support this clonotype. The chain is built from TRBV6-1 and TRBJ2-7, with unresolved D. Germline V CDR1 and CDR2: MNHNS, SASEGT. The CDR3 length is 13 residues. V lost 8 bases, J lost 1 base, and 12 bases lay in between. The CDR3 is CASEGEFSYEQYF. The CDR3 DNA is TGTGCCAGCGAAGGAGAGTTTTCCTACGAGCAGTACTTC.

This clonotype was seen a handful of times. Since a much larger clone is just one base distant, this may be a read error. The gene calls are TRBV6-1 and TRBJ2-7; D not resolved. This CDR3 spans 11 amino acids. The germline V gene has CDR1 MNHNS and CDR2 SASEGT. V was clipped by 2 bases and J by 6 bases, with 5 bases between them. CDR3 nucleotide sequence: TGTGCCAGCAGTGAACTGTTCGAGCAGTACTTC. Translating it yields CASSELFEQYF.

The chain employs TRBV12-3 or TRBV12-4 and TRBJ1-2; D unclear. The CDR3 runs 14 residues. V was shortened by 4 bases and J by 4 bases, with 13 bases between the two germline ends. The CDR3 spells CASSSVSGFYGYTF. The DNA of the CDR3 is TGTGCCAGCAGTTCAGTCTCGGGCTTCTATGGCTACACCTTC.

This clonotype was seen repeatedly, ten times or more. The chain couples TRBV6-5 to TRBJ1-2; D gene uncertain. The CDR3 runs 14 residues. The V gene lost 3 bases and the J gene lost 1 base, with 9 bases spanning the gap. CDR1 MNHEY and CDR2 SVGAGI come from the germline V gene. CDR3 amino acids: CASSYWADNYGYTF. CDR3 DNA: TGTGCCAGCAGTTATTGGGCAGATAACTATGGCTACACCTTC.

CDR3 loop: CASRGGHGETQYF. In nucleotides, the CDR3 is TGCGCCAGCAGAGGAGGCCATGGAGAGACCCAGTACTTC. The V call is TRBV10-1, the J call TRBJ2-5, with D possibly TRBD2 on 5 matching bases. The length of the CDR3 is 13 residues. Germline V gene sequence: CDR1 WNHNN, CDR2 SYGVQD (reference sequence). Trimming removed 6 bases at V and 4 bases at J, with 12 bases between.

This clonotype came up a few times. DNA for the CDR3: TGTGCCAGCAGCCCACTGCATGAAGCTTTCTTT. Encoded protein: CASSPLHEAFF. This rearrangement joins TRBV7-9 to TRBJ1-1, with no clear D. The CDR3 has 11 amino acids. V lost 5 bases and J lost 7, with 8 bases in between. CDR1 and CDR2 (germline): SEHNR, FQNEAQ (reference sequence). The whole variable domain, remainder taken from reference TRBV7-9 and TRBJ1-1, is DTGVSQNPRHKITKRGQNVTFRCDPISEHNRLYWYRQTLGQGPEFLTYFQNEAQLEKSRLLSDRFSAERPKGSFSTLEIQRTEQGDSAMYLCASSPLHEAFFGQGTRLTVV.

This clonotype was detected only a few times. This sequence joins TRBV7-2 and TRBJ2-3; D tentatively reads TRBD1 or TRBD2 (5 bases each). V was trimmed by 5 bases and J by 4 bases, leaving 10 bases between them. CDR1 and CDR2 (germline): SGHTA, FQGNSA. The CDR3 extends over 13 amino acids. CDR3: CASSPRGADTQYF. CDR3 in DNA: TGTGCCAGCAGCCCGCGAGGGGCAGATACGCAGTATTTT.